These 24 T cell receptor beta chains originate from one sample sequenced in a study of Ad26.COV2.S vaccination and SARS-CoV-2 variants. This sample's treatment: some 20 received Ad26.COV2.S at low or high dose, single or two shots; 5 received placebo; per-sample allocation not given. Day 63 after the first vaccine or placebo injection was the time point for sampling. Profiled with immunoSEQ multiplex PCR; TCRdb holds only in-frame clones, not every one. Among 200,000 to 250,000 clones listed, 85% to 90% were seen once. The material was peripheral blood, obtained in a trial of Ad26.COV2.S vaccine versus placebo. Receptors were obtained from a person between 18 and 59 years old who received the Ad26.COV2.S COVID-19 vaccine or a placebo.

CDR3 protein: CASSLGRSSYEQYF. The CDR3 nucleotides read TGTGCCAGCAGTTTGGGGCGGAGCTCCTACGAGCAGTACTTC. The chain links TRBV9 to TRBJ2-7; TRBD1 might be the D (5 bases). The ends were cut back, 5 bases at V and 0 bases at J, with 12 bases in the middle. This CDR3 has 14 residues. CDR1 is SGDLS, CDR2 YYNGEE, per germline.

The rearrangement uses TRBV19 and TRBJ1-3, with D hard to call. Germline-derived CDR1 and CDR2 are LNHDA and SQIVND (reference sequence). The ends were cut back, 6 bases at V and 0 bases at J, with 12 bases in the middle. This CDR3 contains 15 residues. The CDR3 loop is CASRSERNSGNTIYF. CDR3 DNA sequence: TGTGCCAGTAGGTCAGAACGGAACTCTGGAAACACCATATATTTT.

The V gene is TRBV4-3, the J gene TRBJ2-7; 9 bases map to TRBD2. The CDR3 is 17 residues long. Germline V gene data show CDR1 as LGHNA and CDR2 as YSLEER. The ends lost 0 bases at V and 2 bases at J; junction bases unmatched: 8. The CDR3, as DNA: TGCGCCAGCAGCCAAGATCTGTGGCGGGAGGGCCCCTACGAGCAGTACTTC. The encoded protein is CASSQDLWREGPYEQYF.

This chain uses TRBV6-6 with TRBJ2-3, with TRBD1 matching 9 bases. Germline values: CDR1 MNHNY, CDR2 SVGAGI (reference sequence). This CDR3 has 16 residues. J was trimmed by 5 bases and V by 5 bases; bases with no gene match: 11. The chain's CDR3 is CASSKDRGNLVDTQYF. DNA of the CDR3: TGTGCCAGCAGTAAGGACAGGGGAAATTTAGTAGATACGCAGTATTTT.

This clone was seen only a few times. The CDR3 DNA is TGTGCCAGCAGTGCGGAATCCTATAATTCACCCCTCCACTTT. Translating it yields CASSAESYNSPLHF. This chain connects TRBV25-1 to TRBJ1-6, with D uncertain. CDR3 length equals 14 residues. V was clipped by 4 bases and J by 1 base, with 5 bases between them. The germline CDR1 and CDR2 sequences are MGHDK and SYGVNS. Together with reference TRBV25-1 and TRBJ1-6, the CDR3 gives the full variable domain: EADIYQTPRYLVIGTGKKITLECSQTMGHDKMYWYQQDPGMELHLIHYSYGVNSTEKGDLSSESTVSRIRTEHFPLTLESARPSHTSQYLCASSAESYNSPLHFGNGTRLTVT.

This chain connects TRBV5-1 to TRBJ2-1, with 11 bases lining up with TRBD1. The CDR3 has 15 residues. The germline V gene encodes CDR1 SGHRS and CDR2 YFSETQ. With V trimmed by 4 bases and J by 2 bases, 2 bases remained unmatched. The chain's CDR3 is CASSGDRGAYNEQFF. The CDR3 region has the DNA TGCGCCAGCAGCGGGGACAGGGGGGCCTACAATGAGCAGTTCTTC. Variable domain in full (rest from reference TRBV5-1 and TRBJ2-1): KAGVTQTPRYLIKTRGQQVTLSCSPISGHRSVSWYQQTPGQGLQFLFEYFSETQRNKGNFPGRFSGRQFSNSRSEMNVSTLELGDSALYLCASSGDRGAYNEQFFGPGTRLTVL.

This rearrangement joins TRBV7-2 to TRBJ1-1, with 7 nucleotides matching TRBD1. CDR1 is SGHTA, CDR2 FQGNSA, per germline. This CDR3 has 16 amino acids. V lost 3 bases, J lost 1 base, and 8 bases stayed unmatched. The CDR3 DNA reads TGTGCCAGCAGCTTCCCACAGGGGTTGGGGAACACTGAAGCTTTCTTT. This codes for CASSFPQGLGNTEAFF.

The chain has TRBV9 and TRBJ2-1; D is unresolved. Trimming removed 2 bases at V and 8 bases at J, with 11 bases between. The CDR3 has 13 residues. CDR1 is SGDLS, CDR2 YYNGEE, per germline. CDR3 nucleotides: TGTGCCAGCAGCGTCGACGTTCCCGATGAGCAGTTCTTC. Translating gives CASSVDVPDEQFF.

The rearrangement links TRBV5-1 to TRBJ2-2; D call uncertain. The CDR3 totals 14 residues. V dropped 2 bases and J dropped 1 base, with 6 bases sitting between them. The germline V gene has CDR1 SGHRS and CDR2 YFSETQ. This CDR3 reads CASSFSGNTGELFF. Written as DNA, the CDR3 is TGCGCCAGCAGCTTTTCGGGGAACACCGGGGAGCTGTTTTTT.

The rearrangement links TRBV2 to TRBJ2-5, with D possibly being TRBD2 (5 bases). The CDR3 runs to 14 residues. V was clipped by 8 bases and J by 1 base, with 14 bases between them. Germline values: CDR1 SNHLY, CDR2 FYNNEI. The CDR3 sequence: CASSTGVPQETQYF. The CDR3 coding sequence is TGTGCCAGCTCTACCGGGGTCCCCCAAGAGACCCAGTACTTC.

This chain uses TRBV6-5 with TRBJ1-6; D is unclear. Trimming removed 6 bases from V and 9 bases from J, with 18 bases in between. The CDR3 extends over 15 amino acids. Germline V gene data show CDR1 as MNHEY and CDR2 as SVGAGI. The CDR3: CASRPSGATGSPLHF. For the CDR3, the DNA is TGTGCCAGCAGACCCTCGGGAGCGACGGGTTCACCCCTCCACTTT.

This clone was observed a few times. The V gene is TRBV7-6, the J gene TRBJ1-1, with D possibly matching TRBD1 (5 bases). In germline, CDR1 is SGHVS, CDR2 FNYEAQ. The CDR3 spans 14 residues. The ends were cut back, 5 bases at V and 5 bases at J, with 15 bases in the middle. The CDR3 is CASSQVGGWTEAFF. The CDR3 DNA is TGTGCCAGCAGCCAGGTCGGGGGTTGGACTGAAGCTTTCTTT.

The rearrangement joins TRBV7-6 to TRBJ2-2, with D possibly matching TRBD2 (6 bases). Trimming took off 4 bases at V and 2 bases at J, with 11 bases between the two ends. CDR1 is SGHVS, CDR2 FNYEAQ, per germline. The CDR3 is 15 residues long. CDR3 DNA: TGTGCCAGCAGCTCCCGGGACTTTAACACCGGGGAGCTGTTTTTT. It codes for CASSSRDFNTGELFF.

The rearrangement links TRBV10-3 to TRBJ2-3; perhaps TRBD2 as D (6 bases). The CDR3 sequence is 14 residues long. Trimming took 3 bases from V and 0 from J, leaving 7 bases between them. Germline V gene sequence: CDR1 ENHRY, CDR2 SYGVKD. CDR3 sequence reads: CAISDTSSTDTQYF. The CDR3 bases are TGTGCCATCAGTGACACTAGCAGCACAGATACGCAGTATTTT.

This clone was picked up one time. The chain is built from TRBV7-2 and TRBJ1-1; D is ambiguous. V lost 1 base and J 6 bases, leaving 15 bases between the germline ends. The CDR3 spans 15 residues. The V gene's germline CDR1 is SGHTA and CDR2 FQGNSA. The CDR3 reads CASSLVVDLASEAFF. As DNA, the CDR3 is TGTGCCAGCAGCTTAGTTGTAGACCTTGCCTCTGAAGCTTTCTTT.

The chain joins TRBV28 to TRBJ1-5, with D possibly being TRBD1 (5 bases). V lost 5 bases to trimming and J lost 7 bases, with 18 bases between them. The CDR3 runs 15 residues. Germline CDR1 is MDHEN and CDR2 is SYDVKM. The CDR3 region is CASSQVRSGGQPQHF. The CDR3 DNA follows: TGTGCCAGCAGTCAAGTAAGGTCCGGGGGGCAGCCCCAGCATTTT.

CDR3 in DNA: TGTGCCACCAGTGGGGGGACTAGCGGTCCCACAGATACGCAGTATTTT. This translates into CATSGGTSGPTDTQYF. The chain employs TRBV24-1 and TRBJ2-3; TRBD2 matches 11 bases. This CDR3 spans 16 amino acids. The junction had 5 bases not matched to a gene; V was cut back by 5 bases and J by 2 bases. Germline CDR1 is KGHDR and CDR2 is SFDVKD.

The genes are TRBV3-1 (or the pseudogene TRBV3-2) and TRBJ1-3; D call uncertain. V lost 6 bases to trimming and J lost 4 bases, with 10 bases between them. The CDR3 is 13 amino acids. Germline CDR1 is LGHDT and CDR2 is YNNKEL (reference sequence). In DNA, the CDR3 is TGTGCCAGCAGTTCCAACCTAGGAAACACCATATATTTT. It specifies CASSSNLGNTIYF.

The chain recombines TRBV2 with TRBJ1-2, with D possibly being TRBD1 (6 bases). CDR3 length equals 14 residues. The V end was cut by 6 bases, the J end by 1 base, with 12 bases between. Germline V CDR1 and CDR2: SNHLY, FYNNEI. The CDR3 region has the DNA TGTGCCAGCAGCCCCAAACAGGGTAACTATGGCTACACCTTC. Protein product: CASSPKQGNYGYTF.

The rearrangement uses TRBV5-4 and TRBJ2-5, with a weak D call TRBD2 (5 bases). CDR3 length: 12 residues. V lost 4 bases to trimming and J lost 4 bases, with 8 bases between them. The V gene's germline CDR1 is SGHNT and CDR2 YYREEE (reference sequence). CDR3 DNA sequence: TGTGCCAGCAGCCCAGAGGGAGAGACCCAGTACTTC. Translating it yields CASSPEGETQYF.

Regarding this clone: Other DNA sequences within the sample encode an identical CDR3. J is TRBJ1-1 and V is TRBV7-3; 7 bases are shared with TRBD1. Germline CDR1 reads SGHTA; CDR2 reads FQGTGA. This CDR3 has 14 residues. J gave up 1 base and V 2 bases, and 1 base lay outside the gene matches. CDR3: CASSLGTENTEAFF. Written as DNA, the CDR3 is TGTGCCAGCAGCTTAGGGACAGAGAACACTGAAGCTTTCTTT.

This chain uses TRBV5-6 with TRBJ1-2; D call uncertain. The germline V gene has CDR1 SGHDT and CDR2 YYEEEE. Between the trimmed V and J ends, which lost 0 bases and 12 bases, there was a span of 15 bases. This CDR3 contains 13 residues. Here the CDR3 DNA reads TGTGCCAGCAGCTTGGGTGGCCCTCTTGACGACACCTTC. It specifies CASSLGGPLDDTF.

The chain couples TRBV5-6 to TRBJ2-5; TRBD1 aligns across 8 bases. Trimming took 4 bases from V and 4 from J; bases not matched to a gene: 3. Looked up from germline, CDR1 is SGHDT and CDR2 is YYEEEE. This CDR3 has 13 amino acids. CDR3 nucleotide sequence: TGTGCCAGCAGCCCAGGGGGCCGAGAGACCCAGTACTTC. It specifies CASSPGGRETQYF. Filled out from reference TRBV5-6 and TRBJ2-5, the complete variable domain reads DAGVTQSPTHLIKTRGQQVTLRCSPKSGHDTVSWYQQALGQGPQFIFQYYEEEERQRGNFPDRFSGHQFPNYSSELNVNALLLGDSALYLCASSPGGRETQYFGPGTRLLVL.

This clone showed up just a few times. The chain recombines TRBV9 with TRBJ1-1; tentatively, D is TRBD1 (5 bases). Germline V CDR1 and CDR2: SGDLS, YYNGEE. The CDR3 is 15 amino acids. Trimming took off 0 bases at V and 1 base at J, with 10 bases between the two ends. CDR3 amino acids: CASSVGAGGNTEAFF. In nucleotides, the CDR3 is TGTGCCAGCAGCGTAGGGGCCGGGGGGAACACTGAAGCTTTCTTT.